This T cell receptor (beta chain) was obtained from a study of blood T cell repertoires in COVID-19. Study summary: The cDNA or gDNA used as material had been derived from T cells, B-cell-depleted T cells, or PBMCs.

Profiled with immunoSEQ multiplex PCR; TCRdb holds only in-frame clones, not every one. The table includes nearly 60,000 clones, 85% detected once. Germline loops: CDR1 MDHEN, CDR2 SYDVKM. This CDR3 contains 13 residues. V lost 2 bases to trimming and J lost 6 bases, with 10 bases between them. The TCR sequence derives from a man aged 35 to 55 with active COVID-19. The genes are TRBV28 and TRBJ2-5, with D maybe TRBD2 (5 bases). The specimen sequenced was peripheral blood. The CDR3 nucleotides read TGTGCCAGCAGTTTAATCGGAGGAAAGACCCAGTACTTC. Translating it yields CASSLIGGKTQYF.